The 32 T cell receptor beta chains in this list originate from one sample, sequenced in a study of blood T cells in healthy people across ages. For the second PCR, which ran for about 7 to 12 cycles, a sample-barcoded 5' primer and a J-beta primer mix were used. TCRdb re-called the 5' RACE reads with MiXCR, one entry per CDR3 protein. The profile shows under 750,000 distinct CDR3 sequences, roughly 43% of them singletons. The sequenced sample was blood. The receptors derive from a man older than 75 in good health.

A remark on this clonotype: This may be a read error: a much more frequent sequence differs by one nucleotide. V and J are TRBV5-1 and TRBJ2-3; no definite D call. The J call may not be correct, given that the DNA end is closer to TRBJ1-5. The CDR3 runs 15 residues. Germline V gives CDR1 SGHRS, CDR2 YFSETQ. The CDR3 coding sequence is TGCGCCAGCAGCAACGAACATCCTAGCACAGATACGCAGCATTTT. Its translation is CASSNEHPSTDTQHF.

The genes are TRBV28 and TRBJ1-5, with 8 bases that match TRBD1. This CDR3 contains 15 residues. Germline loops: CDR1 MDHEN, CDR2 SYDVKM. Trimming removed 4 bases from V and 4 bases from J; junction bases left unmatched: 6. CDR3: CASSSTGGTNQPQHF. As DNA, the CDR3 is TGTGCCAGCAGTTCAACAGGGGGAACTAATCAGCCCCAGCATTTT.

V gene TRBV12-3 or TRBV12-4 combines with J gene TRBJ2-2; TRBD2 agrees at 9 bases. Germline trimming cut 5 bases from V and 4 bases from J; bases unmatched to any gene: 8. This CDR3 has 16 amino acids. The CDR3 reads CASSTRLAATTGELFF. The CDR3 region has the DNA TGTGCCAGCAGTACCAGACTAGCGGCAACCACCGGGGAGCTGTTTTTT.

This clonotype was seen a handful of times. The chain has TRBV6-6 and TRBJ1-1, with D tentatively TRBD1 (5 bases). V was shortened by 6 bases and J by 5 bases, with 13 bases between the two germline ends. The CDR3 runs to 13 residues. Germline V gives CDR1 MNHNY, CDR2 SVGAGI (reference sequence). CDR3 protein: CASRRGGGTEAFF. The CDR3, as DNA: TGTGCCAGCAGACGAGGCGGGGGGACTGAAGCTTTCTTT.

The gene calls are TRBV7-2 and TRBJ1-2, with 10 bases identical to TRBD1. Losses at the gene ends were 2 bases for V and 4 bases for J; bases not matched to a gene: 4. The CDR3 totals 15 residues. Per the germline V gene, CDR1 is SGHTA and CDR2 is FQGNSA. In DNA form, the CDR3 reads TGTGCCAGCAGCTTAAGGGGGGACAGGGGCTATGGCTACACCTTC. This gives the protein CASSLRGDRGYGYTF.

This clonotype was seen a handful of times. V gene TRBV20-1 combines with J gene TRBJ2-3; 13 bases are shared with TRBD2. The junction had 9 bases not matched to a gene; V was cut back by 7 bases and J by 2 bases. The CDR3 is made up of 16 amino acids. Germline CDR1 DFQATT, CDR2 SNEGSKA (reference sequence). This CDR3 reads CSVKGLAGQNTDTQYF. Written as DNA, the CDR3 is TGCAGTGTTAAGGGACTAGCGGGACAGAACACAGATACGCAGTATTTT.

J is TRBJ2-3 and V is TRBV9, with 10 bases fitting TRBD2. V shed 0 bases, J shed 3 bases, and the junction held 10 bases outside the gene matches. The CDR3 spans 18 residues. Germline CDR1 and CDR2: SGDLS and YYNGEE. CDR3 loop: CASSVARPAGGKTDTQYF. DNA for the CDR3: TGTGCCAGCAGCGTAGCCCGACCAGCGGGGGGGAAAACAGATACGCAGTATTTT.

V and J are TRBV12-3 or TRBV12-4 and TRBJ2-2; a weak D match, TRBD1 (6 bases). CDR3 length equals 14 residues. Trimming took 7 bases from V and 7 from J, leaving 16 bases between them. CDR3 DNA sequence: TGTGCCAGCAACAGGGACCCAGGCGGCGGGGAGCTGTTTTTT. This codes for CASNRDPGGGELFF.

The rearrangement joins TRBV20-1 to TRBJ1-1; possibly TRBD1 for D (6 bases). The CDR3 runs 14 residues. Germline values: CDR1 DFQATT, CDR2 SNEGSKA (reference sequence). The ends were cut back, 6 bases at V and 4 bases at J, with 18 bases in the middle. The CDR3 is CSAERTTGSTEAFF. Written as DNA, the CDR3 is TGCAGTGCCGAAAGGACCACAGGGTCCACTGAAGCTTTCTTT.

This clonotype was counted between two and nine times. The V call is TRBV7-2, the J call TRBJ1-2, with TRBD1 matching over 7 bases. The CDR3 runs 16 residues. CDR1 and CDR2 from the germline V gene are SGHTA and FQGNSA. Trimming cost V 5 bases and J 0 bases; bases outside gene matches: 9. The CDR3 nucleotides are TGTGCCAGCAGCCCAGGGGGAGGTACCACTAACTATGGCTACACCTTC. Protein sequence: CASSPGGGTTNYGYTF.

This chain uses TRBV29-1 with TRBJ1-2, with TRBD1 as a possible D gene (6 bases). The V and J ends lost 5 bases and 5 bases respectively, with 21 bases between them. Germline assignment: CDR1 SQVTM and CDR2 ANQGSEA. The CDR3 is made up of 15 amino acids. CDR3 protein: CSVLVPRGAGYGYTF. The CDR3 DNA follows: TGCAGCGTTTTGGTTCCCAGGGGCGCCGGGTATGGCTACACCTTC. Combining the CDR3 with reference TRBV29-1 and TRBJ1-2 gives the whole variable domain SAVISQKPSRDICQRGTSLTIQCQVDSQVTMMFWYRQQPGQSLTLIATANQGSEATYESGFVIDKFPISRPNLTFSTLTVSNMSPEDSSIYLCSVLVPRGAGYGYTFGSGTRLTVV.

There are a few counts of this clonotype. This sequence joins TRBV29-1 and TRBJ2-7, with 9 bases that match TRBD1. Germline values: CDR1 SQVTM, CDR2 ANQGSEA. This CDR3 is 13 amino acids long. The junction had 7 bases not matched to a gene; V was cut back by 3 bases and J by 7 bases. The CDR3 is CSVDGTGFGEQYF. CDR3 bases: TGCAGCGTTGATGGGACAGGGTTTGGGGAGCAGTACTTC.

The chain combines TRBV12-3 or TRBV12-4 with TRBJ2-3, with 7 bases matching TRBD2. V trimming: 6 bases; J trimming: 7 bases; junction bases outside the gene matches: 13. The CDR3 runs 15 residues. CDR3 amino acids: CASSILRGEGNTQYF. The CDR3 coding sequence is TGTGCCAGCAGCATCCTGAGAGGGGAGGGGAATACGCAGTATTTT.

This clonotype occurred a few times. The V and J genes are TRBV7-2 and TRBJ2-1, with TRBD2 identical over 7 bases. Germline V CDR1 and CDR2: SGHTA, FQGNSA. Trimming took 4 bases from V and 4 from J; bases not matched to a gene: 7. The CDR3 is made up of 15 amino acids. Here the CDR3 DNA reads TGTGCCAGCAGCTGGGCGGCTAGCGGATACAATGAGCAGTTCTTC. Translated, it gives CASSWAASGYNEQFF.

Worth noting for this clonotype: A read error may produce the germline difference seen at one junction end. The J gene is TRBJ2-2, the V gene TRBV6-5; 7 bases line up with TRBD2. The CDR3 runs to 15 residues. Looked up from germline, CDR1 is MNHEY and CDR2 is SVGAGI. The CDR3 reads CASRLTSLGTGEPFF. CDR3 DNA sequence: TGTGCCAGCAGGCTGACTAGCCTGGGAACCGGGGAGCCGTTTTTT.

The V gene is TRBV29-1, the J gene TRBJ1-2, with D tentatively TRBD1 (5 bases). Germline-derived CDR1 and CDR2 are SQVTM and ANQGSEA. The CDR3 contains 14 residues. Trimming removed 2 bases from V and 5 bases from J, with 15 bases in between. CDR3 amino acids: CSVEPGHRQYGYTF. CDR3 in DNA: TGCAGCGTTGAACCAGGTCATCGACAGTATGGCTACACCTTC. The variable domain in full, with the rest retrieved from reference TRBV29-1 and TRBJ1-2, is SAVISQKPSRDICQRGTSLTIQCQVDSQVTMMFWYRQQPGQSLTLIATANQGSEATYESGFVIDKFPISRPNLTFSTLTVSNMSPEDSSIYLCSVEPGHRQYGYTFGSGTRLTVV.

In regard to this clonotype: A much bigger clone sits one base away, suggesting this may be a read error. V and J are TRBV29-1 and TRBJ2-3, with a tentative D call TRBD1 (8 bases). Per the germline V gene, CDR1 is SQVTM and CDR2 is ANQGSEA. The CDR3 runs 14 residues. Trimming took 5 bases from V and 4 from J, leaving 16 bases between them. The CDR3 region is CSVSDTGGADTQYF. CDR3 coding DNA: TGCAGCGTTTCCGATACAGGGGGGGCAGATACGCAGTATTTT.

The chain has TRBV9 and TRBJ2-3, with D unclear. The CDR3 contains 14 residues. V was shortened by 0 bases and J by 5 bases, with 10 bases between the two germline ends. The germline V gene has CDR1 SGDLS and CDR2 YYNGEE. The CDR3 nucleotides read TGTGCCAGCAGCGTAGCCCCCACGGAAGATACGCAGTATTTT. This encodes CASSVAPTEDTQYF. Variable domain in full (rest from reference TRBV9 and TRBJ2-3): DSGVTQTPKHLITATGQRVTLRCSPRSGDLSVYWYQQSLDQGLQFLIQYYNGEERAKGNILERFSAQQFPDLHSELNLSSLELGDSALYFCASSVAPTEDTQYFGPGTRLTVL.

This clonotype has only one observation. V and J are TRBV7-8 and TRBJ2-1, with D possibly matching TRBD1 (5 bases). Per germline, CDR1 SGHVS and CDR2 FQNEAQ. This CDR3 spans 15 amino acids. Trimming took 3 bases from V and 5 from J, leaving 14 bases between them. The CDR3 loop reads CASSFLVRVDNEQFF. CDR3 coding DNA: TGTGCCAGCAGCTTTCTAGTCAGGGTGGACAATGAGCAGTTCTTC.

The V call is TRBV20-1, the J call TRBJ2-2; no definite D call. Between the trimmed V and J ends, which lost 0 bases and 8 bases, there was a span of 13 bases. Germline CDR1 and CDR2: DFQATT and SNEGSKA (reference sequence). The CDR3 runs 14 residues. The CDR3 sequence is CSARDLSHPGELFF. CDR3 nucleotides: TGCAGTGCTAGAGATTTGAGCCACCCGGGGGAGCTGTTTTTT.

The chain joins TRBV30 to TRBJ2-5; no clear D. This CDR3 has 14 residues. The germline V gene has CDR1 GTSNPN and CDR2 SVGIG (reference sequence). V shed 2 bases and J shed 0 bases, with 10 bases lying between them. The CDR3 coding sequence is TGTGCCTGGAGTAGGTTTGGCGACCAAGAGACCCAGTACTTC. Protein: CAWSRFGDQETQYF.

The CDR3 reads CSAGGLAGNQETQYF. Written as DNA, the CDR3 is TGCAGTGCTGGGGGACTAGCGGGGAACCAAGAGACCCAGTACTTC. The chain employs TRBV20-1 and TRBJ2-5; 13 nucleotides line up with TRBD2. Germline CDR1 is DFQATT and CDR2 is SNEGSKA (reference sequence). The CDR3 is 15 residues long. With V trimmed by 5 bases and J by 0 bases, 3 bases remained unmatched.

The CDR3 reads CASSSPEISGGVGTQYF. DNA for the CDR3: TGTGCCAGCAGTTCCCCGGAGATTAGCGGGGGGGTAGGTACGCAGTATTTT. The chain uses TRBV27 and TRBJ2-3; 11 nucleotides align to TRBD2. The CDR3 extends over 17 amino acids. The junction had 14 bases not matched to a gene; V was cut back by 4 bases and J by 8 bases. Germline V gene data show CDR1 as MNHEY and CDR2 as SMNVEV (reference sequence).

The chain combines TRBV5-1 with TRBJ1-4; 8 positions agree with TRBD1. J lost 7 bases, V lost 4 bases, and 6 bases had no gene match. Germline-derived CDR1 and CDR2 are SGHRS and YFSETQ. This CDR3 comprises 14 residues. CDR3 protein: CASSNRQGSEKLFF. The CDR3 DNA reads TGCGCCAGCAGCAACCGACAGGGGAGTGAAAAACTGTTTTTT.

This clonotype was detected only a few times. The V and J genes are TRBV25-1 and TRBJ2-1, with a tentative D call TRBD1 (5 bases). This CDR3 comprises 12 residues. V was cut by 7 bases and J by 8 bases, with 12 bases left in between. Germline CDR1 and CDR2: MGHDK and SYGVNS. The CDR3 reads CASNRGRDEQFF. The CDR3 nucleotides are TGTGCCAGCAATCGTGGCAGGGATGAGCAGTTCTTC.

This clonotype was observed a few times. The rearrangement uses TRBV28 and TRBJ2-4; a possible D gene is TRBD2 (6 bases). The germline V gene has CDR1 MDHEN and CDR2 SYDVKM. V was trimmed by 10 bases and J by 0 bases, leaving 19 bases between them. The CDR3 has 16 amino acids. The CDR3 DNA sequence: TGTGCCACCGGAACCCCGGGGGAACTAGCCAAAAACATTCAGTACTTC. Its translation: CATGTPGELAKNIQYF.

The chain uses TRBV7-2 and TRBJ2-5, with TRBD2 as a possible D gene (6 bases). The CDR3 is 15 residues long. The V end was cut by 1 base, the J end by 4 bases, with 13 bases between. Germline V gene lookup returns CDR1 SGHTA and CDR2 FQGNSA. The CDR3, as DNA: TGTGCCAGCAGCTTAGGGACCGGGACTTTAGAGACCCAGTACTTC. Translation: CASSLGTGTLETQYF. The variable domain in full, with the rest retrieved from reference TRBV7-2 and TRBJ2-5, is GAGVSQSPSNKVTEKGKDVELRCDPISGHTALYWYRQSLGQGLEFLIYFQGNSAPDKSGLPSDRFSAERTGGSVSTLTIQRTQQEDSAVYLCASSLGTGTLETQYFGPGTRLLVL.

The rearrangement uses TRBV29-1 and TRBJ2-1, with D tentatively TRBD1 (7 bases). With 3 bases removed from V and 3 bases from J, the gap between germline ends came to 15 bases. Looked up from germline, CDR1 is SQVTM and CDR2 is ANQGSEA. The CDR3 totals 15 residues. The CDR3 here is CSVDGGQKSYNEQFF. CDR3 in DNA: TGCAGCGTTGACGGGGGACAGAAAAGCTACAATGAGCAGTTCTTC.

DNA for the CDR3: TGCGCCAGCAGAAGTAACTCCGGCACAGATACGCAGTATTTT. Translating gives CASRSNSGTDTQYF. V gene TRBV5-1 combines with J gene TRBJ2-3; no firm D call. V gave up 5 bases and J gave up 1 base, with 11 bases separating them. In germline, CDR1 is SGHRS, CDR2 YFSETQ. CDR3 length: 14 amino acids.

The V and J genes are TRBV20-1 and TRBJ1-1; D gene unclear. V was trimmed by 2 bases and J by 1 base, leaving 11 bases between them. The CDR3 is 14 amino acids. In germline, CDR1 is DFQATT, CDR2 SNEGSKA (reference sequence). The CDR3: CSARPPGRNTEAFF. The CDR3 bases are TGCAGTGCTAGACCGCCGGGGAGGAACACTGAAGCTTTCTTT.

The J gene is TRBJ1-1, the V gene TRBV29-1; D is unclear. The CDR3 totals 14 residues. Germline V gene sequence: CDR1 SQVTM, CDR2 ANQGSEA. Trimming shortened V by 8 bases and J by 6 bases, and 22 bases separated the two germline ends. The CDR3 region has the DNA TGCAGCATTGGACGGGGAGGGATTTTCGCTGAAGCTTTCTTT. Translated: CSIGRGGIFAEAFF.

This clonotype was seen once. V gene TRBV7-2 combines with J gene TRBJ2-5; D is undetermined. The germline CDR1 and CDR2 sequences are SGHTA and FQGNSA. V gave up 1 base and J gave up 11 bases, with 17 bases separating them. This CDR3 is 14 amino acids long. The DNA for the CDR3 is TGTGCCAGCAGCTTAGGGGTAGCTCCAAATGAGCAGTACTTC. Amino acids: CASSLGVAPNEQYF.